This T cell receptor (beta chain) was sequenced during a study of CD8 T cells in ankylosing spondylitis. This clonotype was counted ten times or more. The antigen remains undetermined. Study-level points and caveats: For ankylosing spondylitis blood, a TCR beta motif of 7 or 8 highly homologous variants appeared characteristic.

CDR1 and CDR2 (germline): MNHEY, SVGAGI. V was cut by 5 bases and J by 7 bases, with 17 bases left in between. This CDR3 contains 14 residues. Libraries for TCR beta were made by quantitative 5'-RACE with molecular barcodes. In TCRdb, the 5' RACE reads were re-called with MiXCR into one record per CDR3 protein. This table has about 750,000 distinct CDR3 sequences, around 20% appearing once. The clonotype originates from a male donor with ankylosing spondylitis. The chain uses TRBV6-5 and TRBJ1-2; D may be TRBD1 (5 bases). The sample taken for sequencing was blood, either unsorted or a sorted T cell fraction (not recorded which). The CDR3 DNA reads TGTGCCAGCAGTACTCAGGGATCCATTGCTGGCTACACCTTC. As protein: CASSTQGSIAGYTF.